This is a list of T cell receptor beta chains from one sample in a study of human T cells and chemical hapten exposure. TCRdb independently ran MiXCR on the RACE reads; one entry per CDR3 protein. Among about 360,000 distinct CDR3 sequences listed, around 7% were seen once. Material: whole blood, obtained in connection with sensitization to the hapten diphenylcyclopropenone (DPC). These TCRs come from a woman between 18 and 29 years old with alopecia areata. Some clones in this sample may be carry-over from other donors' samples. Both conserved end residues are part of each CDR3. Fields, in order: D gene, clone size, J gene, V gene, CDR3 length, CDR3 DNA, CDR3 protein. D genes are given only for firm matches. The listing skips clone size in some rows; elsewhere it reads once, few, many or a size class.

>-|few|TRBJ1-5|TRBV12-3/TRBV12-4|15
TGTGCCAGCAACTCTGGACGGGCTAGCAATCAGCCCCAGCATTTT
CASNSGRASNQPQHF
>TRBD2|many|TRBJ2-1|TRBV7-9|15
TGTGCCAGCCACGGCCCTAGCGGGGGCCCCCATGAGCAGTTCTTC
CASHGPSGGPHEQFF
>-|-|TRBJ1-3|TRBV15|15
TGTGCCACCAGCTCCTGGTTCGGCTCTGGAAACACCATATATTTT
CATSSWFGSGNTIYF
>-|many|TRBJ2-5|TRBV7-2|16
TGTGCCAGCAGCCTGAGTCCCGGGGCTTCGGGTGGGACCCAGTACTTC
CASSLSPGASGGTQYF
>-|few|TRBJ2-3|TRBV20-1|14
TGCAGTGCTAGGCGGGACACTTATACAGATACGCAGTATTTT
CSARRDTYTDTQYF
>-|-|TRBJ2-6|TRBV29-1|13
TGCAGCGTTGAAGTCACTGGGGCCAACGTCCTGACTTTC
CSVEVTGANVLTF
>-|once|TRBJ2-3|TRBV20-1|9
TGCAGTCAAACATATACGCAGTATTTT
CSQTYTQYF
>-|few|TRBJ1-4|TRBV4-3|16
TGCGCCAGCAGCCAAGATCGGGGGCATCTTAATGAAAAACTGTTTTTT
CASSQDRGHLNEKLFF
>TRBD1|few|TRBJ2-1|TRBV20-1|14
TGCAGTGCTGTGGGACAGGGGATAATCAATGAGCAGTTCTTC
CSAVGQGIINEQFF
>-|few|TRBJ1-1|TRBV2|15
TGTGCCAGCAGTGAAAATTTGGGCCCGAACACTGAAGCTTTCTTT
CASSENLGPNTEAFF
>-|many|TRBJ2-3|TRBV11-1|14
TGTGCCAGCAGCTTAGACTTCGTCACAGATACGCAGTATTTT
CASSLDFVTDTQYF
>-|many|TRBJ1-4|TRBV5-5|21
TGTGCCAGCAGCTTGGGACCCGTTGGGGGGGCGAGTTCTGCAACTAATGAAAAACTGTTTTTT
CASSLGPVGGASSATNEKLFF
>-|-|TRBJ1-2|TRBV14|15
TGTGCCAGCAGCCAATGGGCCCGTGCTGACTATGGCTACACCTTC
CASSQWARADYGYTF
>TRBD2|few|TRBJ2-1|TRBV13|15
TGTGCCAGCAGCTTAGAGCGGGGGGGTATCGATGAGCAGTTCTTC
CASSLERGGIDEQFF
>TRBD1|-|TRBJ2-7|TRBV3-1|14
TGTGCCAGCAGCCATTTGGACAGGACCTACGAGCAGTACTTC
CASSHLDRTYEQYF
>-|-|TRBJ1-1|TRBV25-1|15
TGTGCCAGCAGTGAATATGCCACTGGGGCCCCTGAAGCTTTCTTT
CASSEYATGAPEAFF
>TRBD1|few|TRBJ1-1|TRBV6-2/TRBV6-3|14
TGTGCCAGCAGTTATGTGGACAGGAGCACTGAAGCTTTCTTT
CASSYVDRSTEAFF
>-|-|TRBJ1-2|TRBV6-5|12
TGTGCCGTACTTGGGGGAAACTATGGCTACACCTTC
CAVLGGNYGYTF
>-|many|TRBJ2-7|TRBV2|15
TGTGCCAGCAGTGAAGGAGGGCCGAGCTCCTACGAGCAGTACTTC
CASSEGGPSSYEQYF
>TRBD1|many|TRBJ1-4|TRBV5-5|14
TGTGCCAGCAGCGGGACAGGGTTTGGAGAAAAACTGTTTTTT
CASSGTGFGEKLFF
>TRBD1|many|TRBJ1-4|TRBV6-5|14
TGTGCCAGCAGTTGGGACAGGGACAATGAAAAACTGTTTTTT
CASSWDRDNEKLFF
>TRBD1|many|TRBJ2-7|TRBV4-1|18
TGCGCCAGCAGCCAAGATCTTACGGCGACTGACAGGGTCTACGAGCAGTACTTC
CASSQDLTATDRVYEQYF
>TRBD1|few|TRBJ1-6|TRBV20-1|14
TGCAGTGCGTCAAAACAGGGGGCCGGGTCACCCCTCCACTTT
CSASKQGAGSPLHF
>-|many|TRBJ1-6|TRBV12-3/TRBV12-4|14
TGTGCCAGCATGGGGACCGTTGATAATTCACCCCTCCACTTT
CASMGTVDNSPLHF
>-|few|TRBJ1-1|TRBV12-3/TRBV12-4|13
TGTGCCAGCAGCCCTGGCAGGGGTTATCAAGCTTTCTTT
CASSPGRGYQAFF
>TRBD1|-|TRBJ1-5|TRBV12-3/TRBV12-4|15
TGTGCCAGCAGTTCAGGACAGGGCGGCGGTCAGCCCCAGCATTTT
CASSSGQGGGQPQHF
>-|-|TRBJ2-3|TRBV28|12
TGTGCCAGCACCCAGTCGGGAAATACGCAGTATTTT
CASTQSGNTQYF
>TRBD1|many|TRBJ1-2|TRBV29-1|13
TGCAGCGTGGCTGGGACAGACGTCTTGAGCTACACCTTC
CSVAGTDVLSYTF
>-|few|TRBJ1-6|TRBV20-1|14
TGCAGTGCTAGAGTGGGGGGGGTGGATTCACCCCTCCACTTT
CSARVGGVDSPLHF
>-|many|TRBJ2-3|TRBV7-2|15
TGTGCCAGCAGCTTAGCGGGGACTTTCACAGATACGCAGTATTTT
CASSLAGTFTDTQYF
>-|-|TRBJ1-5|TRBV28|16
TGTGCCAGCAGTTTTAGGGGGACACAGAGCAATCAGCCCCAGCATTTT
CASSFRGTQSNQPQHF
>-|many|TRBJ2-1|TRBV14|12
TGTGCCAGCAGCCAAGAACGAGCGGTACAGTTCTTC
CASSQERAVQFF
>-|few|TRBJ2-1|TRBV4-1|16
TGCGCCAGCAGCCCCGAGTTAACCTTCTCCTACAATGAGCAGTTCTTC
CASSPELTFSYNEQFF
>-|many|TRBJ2-1|TRBV12-3/TRBV12-4|15
TGTGCCAGCAGGCCCGTGAGTCCTGGTTACAATGAGCAGTTCTTC
CASRPVSPGYNEQFF
>-|few|TRBJ1-2|TRBV27|17
TGTGCCAGCAGTTTATCCCAGGGGTACCTCTCCGGCTATGGCTACACCTTC
CASSLSQGYLSGYGYTF
>TRBD2|few|TRBJ2-7|TRBV12-3/TRBV12-4|14
TGTGCCAGCGGCGCCGGGACTAGCGCTCTCGAGCAGTACTTC
CASGAGTSALEQYF
>-|-|TRBJ1-1|TRBV12-3/TRBV12-4|16
TGTGCCAGCAAACCTCCCTTAGGGCAGGGAAAGTATGAAGCTTTCTTT
CASKPPLGQGKYEAFF
>TRBD1|many|TRBJ2-5|TRBV5-1|14
TGCGCCAGCAGCTGGGGACAGGGGAAAGAGACCCAGTACTTC
CASSWGQGKETQYF
>-|many|TRBJ2-1|TRBV5-1|13
TGCGCCAGCAGCCCCAATCCCTACAATGAGCAGTTCTTC
CASSPNPYNEQFF
>-|once|TRBJ1-4|TRBV10-3|13
TGTGCCATCAGTGCGCAGCCTAATGAAAAACTGTTTTTT
CAISAQPNEKLFF
>-|few|TRBJ2-1|TRBV12-3/TRBV12-4|12
TGTGCCAGCAGGTCCGGGGACAATGAGCAGTTCTTC
CASRSGDNEQFF
>TRBD1|many|TRBJ2-1|TRBV18|15
TGTGCCAGCTCACCACTACCTGGGACAGGGATTGTTCCGTTCTTC
CASSPLPGTGIVPFF
>-|few|TRBJ2-7|TRBV15|16
TGTGCCACCAGCAGAGGACCGACAGGACCTACCTACGAGCAGTACTTC
CATSRGPTGPTYEQYF
>-|few|TRBJ2-7|TRBV6-6|14
TGTGCCAGCAGTAGGGAGAAGCTCGGGTACGAGCAGTACTTC
CASSREKLGYEQYF
>-|-|TRBJ2-2|TRBV2|16
TGTGCCAGCAGTGACTGGCGGGGTCTCTACACCGGGGAGCTGTTTTTT
CASSDWRGLYTGELFF
>-|many|TRBJ2-1|TRBV4-3|15
TGCGCCAGCAGCCAAGGGGGGGGCACTTACAATGAGCAGTTCTTC
CASSQGGGTYNEQFF
>-|few|TRBJ1-3|TRBV20-1|15
TGCAGTGCCAGAGACAGGCCTTTCTCTGGAAACACCATATATTTT
CSARDRPFSGNTIYF
>-|many|TRBJ2-1|TRBV4-2|18
TGTGCCAGCAGCCAAGATCTTGGTGGGGGGGCCAACTACAATGAGCAGTTCTTC
CASSQDLGGGANYNEQFF
>-|-|TRBJ1-5|TRBV12-3/TRBV12-4|13
TGTGCCAGCAGTTTAGCCGGGGGGCGGCCCCAGCATTTT
CASSLAGGRPQHF
>-|few|TRBJ2-3|TRBV5-1|15
TGCGCCAGCAGGCGTGGTGCAGGGGGGGCAGATACGCAGTATTTT
CASRRGAGGADTQYF
>-|many|TRBJ2-1|TRBV4-2|13
TGTGCCAGCGGACGAGACAGACACAATGAGCAGTTCTTC
CASGRDRHNEQFF
>TRBD1|-|TRBJ2-2|TRBV11-1|16
TGTGCCAGCTCCAGGGCGACAGGGGGCAGGACCGGGGAGCTGTTTTTT
CASSRATGGRTGELFF
>TRBD2|few|TRBJ2-2|TRBV6-6|15
TGTGCCAGCAGCCACGGACTAGCCGGCACCGGGGAGCTGTTTTTT
CASSHGLAGTGELFF